This T cell receptor beta chain was retrieved from a study of vaccination and CD4 T cells after COVID-19. At the level of the study: Nasal swab PCR detected SARS-CoV-2 in convalescent patients, who comprised roughly nine mild cases and one severe case.

Described treatment: roughly 10-day PBMC culture with coronavirus spike peptide pools or control peptides (ViraFEST assay). Positivity by PCR occurred from March to December 2020, a period that predated US Alpha, Beta and Delta variants. The Oncomine TCR Beta short-read assay was what sequenced the DNA obtained from cultured CD4+ T cells. MiXCR, applied by TCRdb to the PCR reads, yields one record per CDR3 protein. The sample holds about 20,000 distinct CDR3 sequences, about 53% seen once. In regard to this clonotype: The antigen is unknown.

The V end lost 2 bases, the J end lost 4 bases, and 9 bases lay between the germline ends. The CDR3 covers 14 residues. Germline CDR1 reads SGHTA; CDR2 reads FQGNSA. The sequence was obtained from a human donor who had recovered from COVID-19. The chain has TRBV7-2 and TRBJ2-1; no clear D. Sample: CD4+ T cells from blood, cultured in vitro. DNA for the CDR3: TGTGCCAGCAGCTTACAACTACTTTACAATGAGCAGTTCTTC. As protein: CASSLQLLYNEQFF.